This TCR beta chain was captured by sequencing in a study of T cells in Graves' hyperthyroidism and ophthalmopathy. Germline CDR1 WSHSY, CDR2 SAAADI. This CDR3 is 14 amino acids long. The V end lost 7 bases, the J end lost 7 bases, and 16 bases lay between the germline ends. Amplified TCR beta CDR3 regions came from RNA transcripts. The TCR CDR3 was amplified in a first-round RT-PCR using the HTBI primer set. TCRdb called the multiplex PCR reads again in MiXCR, with one record for every CDR3 protein. The sample shows around 200,000 distinct CDR3 sequences, 15% to 20% of them seen only once. Source material: blood. V usage is TRBV10-2 and J usage is TRBJ2-2; D might be TRBD1 or TRBD2, each matching 5 bases. The origin of this receptor is a man aged 35-49 years with Graves' hyperthyroidism. For the CDR3, the DNA is TGCGCCAGCACCGAGAGAGGGGAGTACGGGGAGCTGTTTTTT. Translating gives CASTERGEYGELFF.